Below, one T cell receptor (beta chain) is given with its context. The data belong to a study of blood T cell repertoires in COVID-19. Study in general: Sample material is recorded as cDNA or gDNA derived from T cells, B-cell-depleted T cells, or PBMCs.

V lost 3 bases, J lost 4 bases, and 6 bases lay in between. Germline CDR1 is SGHAT and CDR2 is FQNNGV. The CDR3 covers 12 residues. Original data processing: For nucleated cells, counts were estimated from reference gene primer amplification. Sequencing used immunoSEQ multiplex PCR; TCRdb keeps in-frame clones, though not all of them. The D gene and trimming were derived from the DNA, and the V and J assignments and clone size from that table. In the table there are over 300,000 clones, approximately 89% of which are singletons. The gene calls are TRBV11-2 and TRBJ1-1; D gene ambiguous. This TCR was sampled from a woman in her thirties or forties who had recovered from COVID-19. Material for sequencing was PBMCs or T cells enriched from blood (not recorded which). The CDR3 region is CASSFEGTEAFF. CDR3 sequence (DNA): TGTGCCAGCAGCTTTGAGGGCACTGAAGCTTTCTTT.